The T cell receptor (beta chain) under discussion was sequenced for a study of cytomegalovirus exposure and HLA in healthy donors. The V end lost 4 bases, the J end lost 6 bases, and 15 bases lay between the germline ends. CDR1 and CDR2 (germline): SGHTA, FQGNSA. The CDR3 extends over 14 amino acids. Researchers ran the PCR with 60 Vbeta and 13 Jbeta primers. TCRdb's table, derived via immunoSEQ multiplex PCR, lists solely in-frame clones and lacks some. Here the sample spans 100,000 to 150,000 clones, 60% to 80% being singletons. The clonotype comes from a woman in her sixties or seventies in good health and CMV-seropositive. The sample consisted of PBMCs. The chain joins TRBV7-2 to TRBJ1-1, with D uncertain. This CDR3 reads CASSSSFTAAEAFF. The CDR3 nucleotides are TGTGCCAGCAGCTCCTCCTTCACGGCGGCTGAAGCTTTCTTT.